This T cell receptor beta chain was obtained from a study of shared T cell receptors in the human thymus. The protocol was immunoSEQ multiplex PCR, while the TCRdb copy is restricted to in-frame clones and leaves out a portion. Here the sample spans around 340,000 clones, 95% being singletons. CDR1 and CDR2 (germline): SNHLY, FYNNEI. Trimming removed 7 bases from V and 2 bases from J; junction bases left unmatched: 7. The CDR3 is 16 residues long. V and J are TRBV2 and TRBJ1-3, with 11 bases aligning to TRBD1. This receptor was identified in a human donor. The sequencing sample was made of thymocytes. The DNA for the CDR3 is TGTGCCAGCACCACCGGACAGGGGGCGGCTGGAAACACCATATATTTT. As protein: CASTTGQGAAGNTIYF. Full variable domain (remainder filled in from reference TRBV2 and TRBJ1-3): EPEVTQTPSHQVTQMGQEVILRCVPISNHLYFYWYRQILGQKVEFLVSFYNNEISEKSEIFDDQFSVERPDGSNFTLKIRSTKLEDSAMYFCASTTGQGAAGNTIYFGEGSWLTVV.